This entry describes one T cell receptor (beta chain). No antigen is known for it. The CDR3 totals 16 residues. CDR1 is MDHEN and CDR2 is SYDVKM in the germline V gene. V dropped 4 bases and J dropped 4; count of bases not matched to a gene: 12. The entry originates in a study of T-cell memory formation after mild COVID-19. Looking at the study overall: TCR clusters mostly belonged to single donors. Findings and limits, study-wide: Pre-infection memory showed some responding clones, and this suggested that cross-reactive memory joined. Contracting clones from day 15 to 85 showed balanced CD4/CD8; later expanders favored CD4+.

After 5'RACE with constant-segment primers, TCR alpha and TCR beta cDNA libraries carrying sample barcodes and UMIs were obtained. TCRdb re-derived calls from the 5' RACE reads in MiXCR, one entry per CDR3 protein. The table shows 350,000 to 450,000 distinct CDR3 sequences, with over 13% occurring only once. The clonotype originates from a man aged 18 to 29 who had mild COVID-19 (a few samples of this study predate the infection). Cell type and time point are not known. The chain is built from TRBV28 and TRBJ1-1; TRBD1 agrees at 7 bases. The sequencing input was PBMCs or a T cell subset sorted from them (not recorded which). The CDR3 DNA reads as TGTGCCAGCAGTTCCCTGACAGGGATGGGTAGCACTGAAGCTTTCTTT. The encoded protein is CASSSLTGMGSTEAFF.